This T cell receptor beta chain was profiled in a study of CD8 T cells in ankylosing spondylitis. Quantitative barcoded 5'-RACE was used to prepare TCR beta libraries. Each CDR3 protein is one row after TCRdb ran MiXCR on the 5' RACE reads. The sample carries fewer than 500,000 distinct CDR3 sequences, 26% recorded once. As regards this clonotype: Its antigen is undetermined. At one boundary the junction diverges from the germline segment, which might be a read error.

Study-wide findings and caveats: A TCR beta motif made of fewer than ten highly homologous variants seemed typical of ankylosing spondylitis blood. Reportedly, significant enrichment of disease-linked clones occurred in matched ankylosing spondylitis synovial fluid. In peripheral blood, disease-linked CD8+ clones occurred at relatively low frequencies. Some of the motif variants had earlier been found in reactive arthritis patients' fluid and blood.

CDR3 length: 15 amino acids. Per germline, CDR1 SGHRS and CDR2 YFSETQ. Source material: blood, either unsorted or a sorted T cell fraction (not recorded which). The chain joins TRBV5-1 to TRBJ2-2, with 8 bases aligning to TRBD1. The TCR originated in a male donor with ankylosing spondylitis. The chain's CDR3 is CASRLDRVSTGELFF. The CDR3 DNA follows: TGCGCCAGCAGGTTGGACAGGGTATCGACCGGGGAGCTGTTTTTT.